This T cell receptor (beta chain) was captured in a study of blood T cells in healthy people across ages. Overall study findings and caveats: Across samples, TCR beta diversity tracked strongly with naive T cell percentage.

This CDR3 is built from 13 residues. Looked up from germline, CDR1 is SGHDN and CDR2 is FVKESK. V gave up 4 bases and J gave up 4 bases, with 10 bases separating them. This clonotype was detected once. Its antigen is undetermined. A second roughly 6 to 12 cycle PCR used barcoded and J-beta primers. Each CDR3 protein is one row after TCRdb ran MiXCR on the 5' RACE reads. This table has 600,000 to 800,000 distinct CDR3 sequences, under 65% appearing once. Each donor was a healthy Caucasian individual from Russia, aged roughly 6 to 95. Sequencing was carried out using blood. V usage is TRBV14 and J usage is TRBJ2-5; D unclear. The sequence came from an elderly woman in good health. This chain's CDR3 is CASSLPLGETQYF. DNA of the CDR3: TGTGCCAGCAGCCTTCCCTTAGGAGAGACCCAGTACTTC.